This is a list of T cell receptor beta chains from one sample in a study of T cells in Graves' hyperthyroidism and ophthalmopathy. TCRdb analysed the multiplex PCR reads with MiXCR anew, one entry per CDR3 protein. The sample lists 50,000 to 60,000 distinct CDR3 sequences; less than 60% were seen once. Material for sequencing was blood. The receptors stem from a woman aged 50 to 60 with Graves' ophthalmopathy. Both conserved end residues are part of each CDR3. D genes are given only for firm matches. The listing skips clone size in some rows; elsewhere it reads once, few, many or a size class.

CDR3aa	CDR3nt	v_gene	abundance	j_gene	d_gene
CAISPGSTEAFF	TGTGCCATCAGTCCCGGGTCCACTGAAGCTTTCTTT	TRBV10-3	many	TRBJ1-1	.
CSAPRLAGEETQYF	TGCAGTGCTCCCCGACTAGCGGGAGAAGAGACCCAGTACTTC	TRBV20-1	.	TRBJ2-5	TRBD2
CASSYGDREKDTIYF	TGTGCCAGCAGTTACGGGGACAGGGAAAAGGACACCATATATTTT	TRBV6-5	.	TRBJ1-3	TRBD1
CASSQGPPKERPYGSSYNEQFF	TGTGCCAGCAGCCAAGGTCCGCCGAAAGAGCGGCCCTACGGAAGCTCCTACAATGAGCAGTTCTTC	TRBV7-2	.	TRBJ2-1	.
CSARAGLSNYGYTF	TGCAGTGCTAGAGCCGGGCTGTCGAACTATGGCTACACCTTC	TRBV20-1	many	TRBJ1-2	.
CASSYRAEETQHF	TGTGCCAGCAGTTACCGGGCCGAAGAGACCCAGCATTTT	TRBV5-5	once	TRBJ1-5	.
CASSGNRGTSRSGANVLTF	TGTGCCAGCAGTGGTAACAGGGGCACATCCCGCTCTGGGGCCAACGTCCTGACTTTC	TRBV6-5	many	TRBJ2-6	TRBD1
CASTAGTSGMYEQFF	TGTGCCAGCACTGCCGGGACTAGCGGGATGTATGAGCAGTTCTTC	TRBV11-2	many	TRBJ2-1	TRBD2
CASSHSSEQFF	TGTGCCAGCAGTCATTCAAGTGAGCAGTTCTTC	TRBV6-5	few	TRBJ2-1	.
CASSEFGTGETDTQYF	TGTGCCAGCAGTGAATTCGGGACAGGGGAGACAGATACGCAGTATTTT	TRBV2	.	TRBJ2-3	TRBD1
CSAKAGSGEKLFF	TGCAGCGCTAAAGCAGGGTCGGGTGAAAAACTGTTTTTT	TRBV29-1	.	TRBJ1-4	.
CAISEGLGNEQFF	TGTGCCATCAGTGAGGGACTCGGGAATGAGCAGTTCTTC	TRBV10-3	.	TRBJ2-1	.